A single sample is the source of the 20 T cell receptor beta chains below, sequenced in a study of blood T cell repertoires in COVID-19. Repertoires were generated with immunoSEQ multiplex PCR, while TCRdb's copy carries only in-frame clones and drops some. Among around 260,000 clones listed, 86% were seen once. The sample taken for sequencing was peripheral blood. Every receptor here comes from a man between 35 and 55 years old who had recovered from COVID-19.

This clone has just one count. The V gene is TRBV9, the J gene TRBJ1-3; 9 nucleotides agree with TRBD1. Germline loops: CDR1 SGDLS, CDR2 YYNGEE. This CDR3 contains 18 residues. The V segment lost 0 bases and the J segment 6 bases; nucleotides outside the gene matches: 13. The CDR3: CASSVVGRGQGAENTIYF. DNA for the CDR3: TGTGCCAGCAGCGTAGTTGGGAGGGGACAGGGTGCGGAAAACACCATATATTTT.

This clone was recorded a few times. V usage is TRBV30 and J usage is TRBJ1-6; TRBD1 aligns across 10 bases. The germline V gene has CDR1 GTSNPN and CDR2 SVGIG (reference sequence). The CDR3 consists of 15 residues. The V segment lost 4 bases and the J segment 9 bases; nucleotides outside the gene matches: 9. The CDR3 is CAWKTTGTGASPLHF. CDR3 DNA sequence: TGTGCCTGGAAAACAACCGGGACAGGGGCTTCACCCCTCCACTTT.

This chain joins TRBV9 and TRBJ2-7; 8 nucleotides match TRBD1. CDR3 length: 13 residues. The germline V gene encodes CDR1 SGDLS and CDR2 YYNGEE. The trim removed 3 bases at V and 5 bases at J, leaving 4 bases unmatched. The chain's CDR3 is CASSADRANEQYF. CDR3 bases: TGTGCCAGCAGCGCGGACAGGGCCAACGAGCAGTACTTC.

This clone showed up just once. This sequence joins TRBV7-2 and TRBJ1-1; 7 bases agree with TRBD1. CDR3 length: 13 amino acids. Germline-derived CDR1 and CDR2 are SGHTA and FQGNSA. V lost 4 bases to trimming and J lost 8 bases; unmatched junction nucleotides: 7. The CDR3 spells CASSSQSGQEAFF. CDR3 bases: TGTGCCAGCAGCTCCCAGTCGGGACAGGAAGCTTTCTTT.

The CDR3 region has the DNA TGTGCCAGTAGTAGGGCGGGGGGTCTCGCAGAGACCCAGTACTTC. This gives the protein CASSRAGGLAETQYF. The rearrangement joins TRBV19 to TRBJ2-5; 8 nucleotides agree with TRBD2. The ends lost 4 bases at V and 4 bases at J; junction bases unmatched: 8. This CDR3 comprises 15 residues. Germline lookup yields CDR1 LNHDA and CDR2 SQIVND (reference sequence).

The chain has TRBV6-6 and TRBJ2-7; D is possibly TRBD2 (6 bases). V lost 3 bases and J 3 bases, leaving 12 bases between the germline ends. Germline CDR1 reads MNHNY; CDR2 reads SVGAGI (reference sequence). The CDR3 is 14 amino acids. CDR3 nucleotide sequence: TGTGCCAGCAGTTATGTGGGGGGACTCTACGAGCAGTACTTC. It translates to CASSYVGGLYEQYF.

The chain joins TRBV11-2 to TRBJ2-1, with D possibly TRBD2 on 6 matching bases. Trimming left V 5 bases short and J 5 bases short, with 16 bases between. CDR3 length: 15 residues. Germline CDR1 reads SGHAT; CDR2 reads FQNNGV. Here the CDR3 DNA reads TGTGCCAGCAGCCCAACCGGGAGCTCAAACAATGAGCAGTTCTTC. Translated, it gives CASSPTGSSNNEQFF.

The chain links TRBV4-2 to TRBJ2-5, with D possibly matching TRBD2 (5 bases). Trimming cost V 4 bases and J 0 bases, with 18 bases left between them. This CDR3 contains 17 residues. Germline V gene data show CDR1 as LGHNA and CDR2 as YNFKEQ. In nucleotides, the CDR3 is TGTGCCAGCAGCCCGGCCGGTCCTAGCAGGTACCAAGAGACCCAGTACTTC. It encodes CASSPAGPSRYQETQYF.

As for this clone: The identical CDR3 is also encoded by other nucleotide sequences in the sample. V is TRBV3-1 (or the pseudogene TRBV3-2) and J is TRBJ2-1; TRBD1 matches at 7 bases. V lost 4 bases and J lost 0; bases outside the gene matches: 3. Per germline, CDR1 LGHDT and CDR2 YNNKEL (reference sequence). The CDR3 has 15 residues. In DNA form, the CDR3 reads TGTGCCAGCAGCCTCGACAGGGTCTCCTACAATGAGCAGTTCTTC. Translation gives CASSLDRVSYNEQFF.

This rearrangement joins TRBV7-3 to TRBJ1-2; weak D call: TRBD1 (6 bases). The CDR3 sequence is 20 residues long. Germline CDR1 and CDR2: SGHTA and FQGTGA. Trimming removed 2 bases at V and 3 bases at J, with 28 bases between. The CDR3 DNA reads TGTGCCAGCAGCTTACCCATTCCGCGGGTGGTGGACAGAGAGTACTATGGCTACACCTTC. This encodes CASSLPIPRVVDREYYGYTF.

This clone was detected once. J is TRBJ2-4 and V is TRBV19; TRBD1 matches at 7 bases. Germline V gene lookup returns CDR1 LNHDA and CDR2 SQIVND (reference sequence). The CDR3 covers 16 residues. V lost 7 bases, J lost 0 bases, and 9 bases stayed unmatched. The CDR3, as DNA: TGTGCCAGTACCCCCGGACAGGCCACAGCCAAAAACATTCAGTACTTC. It translates to CASTPGQATAKNIQYF. The full variable domain, rest sourced from reference TRBV19 and TRBJ2-4, is DGGITQSPKYLFRKEGQNVTLSCEQNLNHDAMYWYRQDPGQGLRLIYYSQIVNDFQKGDIAEGYSVSREKKESFPLTVTSAQKNPTAFYLCASTPGQATAKNIQYFGAGTRLSVL.

The chain has TRBV27 and TRBJ2-1; TRBD2 agrees at 9 bases. CDR1 is MNHEY and CDR2 is SMNVEV in the germline V gene (reference sequence). V shed 6 bases, J shed 1 base, and the junction held 16 bases outside the gene matches. The CDR3 has 19 residues. The CDR3 protein is CASSPRIGVAGVSYNEQFF. The CDR3 DNA reads TGTGCCAGCAGCCCCCGGATCGGGGTAGCGGGAGTGTCCTACAATGAGCAGTTCTTC.

This chain links TRBV7-9 with TRBJ2-1; 9 bases line up with TRBD2. Germline lookup yields CDR1 SEHNR and CDR2 FQNEAQ (reference sequence). The J segment lost 3 bases and the V segment lost 7 bases, leaving 7 bases of the junction unmatched. There are 15 residues in the CDR3. The CDR3 DNA reads TGTGCCAGCATCGTAGCGGGAGACTTCTACAATGAGCAGTTCTTC. Its translation is CASIVAGDFYNEQFF.

CDR3 loop: CASSSPGQRLYGYTF. The CDR3 DNA is TGTGCCAGCAGCTCCCCGGGACAGAGACTATATGGCTACACCTTC. The V call is TRBV7-9, the J call TRBJ1-2, with TRBD1 identical over 7 bases. The germline CDR1 and CDR2 sequences are SEHNR and FQNEAQ (reference sequence). V trimming: 4 bases; J trimming: 5 bases; junction bases outside the gene matches: 10. The length of the CDR3 is 15 residues.

This chain uses TRBV27 with TRBJ2-2, with TRBD2 as a possible D gene (6 bases). Germline V gene data show CDR1 as MNHEY and CDR2 as SMNVEV (reference sequence). This CDR3 has 14 amino acids. Trimming left V 5 bases short and J 4 bases short, with 11 bases between. The CDR3 here is CASSAGSTTGELFF. CDR3 sequence (DNA): TGTGCCAGCAGTGCGGGGTCCACCACCGGGGAGCTGTTTTTT.

In its sample, this clone was seen a few times. V usage is TRBV27 and J usage is TRBJ1-5; TRBD1 matches at 10 bases. CDR1 is MNHEY, CDR2 SMNVEV, per germline (reference sequence). The trim removed 5 bases at V and 6 bases at J, leaving 7 bases unmatched. The CDR3 totals 15 residues. The CDR3 DNA is TGTGCCAGCAGTATTGGGACAGGGGTTGCTCAGCCCCAGCATTTT. It translates to CASSIGTGVAQPQHF.

This clone was picked up a small number of times. The chain links TRBV7-6 to TRBJ2-1, with TRBD2 matching 9 bases. The CDR3 sequence is 15 residues long. Trimming cost V 5 bases and J 8 bases; bases outside gene matches: 10. Germline V gene data show CDR1 as SGHVS and CDR2 as FNYEAQ. CDR3 residues: CASSPQGRGGDEQFF. CDR3 sequence (DNA): TGTGCCAGCAGCCCCCAGGGGCGGGGGGGCGATGAGCAGTTCTTC.

The V gene is TRBV6-5, the J gene TRBJ2-3; D uncertain. The germline V gene encodes CDR1 MNHEY and CDR2 SVGAGI. This CDR3 has 15 residues. Trimming pared 4 bases from V and 4 bases from J, leaving 15 bases between. The CDR3 loop is CASSFIPLSSDTQYF. In nucleotides, the CDR3 is TGTGCCAGCAGTTTTATTCCCCTATCCTCAGATACGCAGTATTTT.

The V call is TRBV23-1, the J call TRBJ1-1; D uncertain. TRBV23-1 is an open reading frame, and its role is uncertain. V was cut by 0 bases and J by 0 bases, with 14 bases left in between. CDR3 length: 17 residues. As DNA, the CDR3 is TGCGCCAGCAGTCAATCAGGCCGCGAAGACATGAACACTGAAGCTTTCTTT. Its translation: CASSQSGREDMNTEAFF.

The chain combines TRBV5-8 with TRBJ1-4; TRBD1 matches at 7 bases. The V segment lost 4 bases and the J segment 2 bases; nucleotides outside the gene matches: 5. CDR3 length equals 15 residues. CDR1 and CDR2 (germline): SGHTS, YDEGEE. The CDR3 loop reads CASSKGTDTNEKLFF. The CDR3 DNA reads TGTGCCAGCAGCAAAGGGACAGACACTAATGAAAAACTGTTTTTT.